The rows below give T cell receptor beta chains drawn from one sample of a study of beta chain features in type 1 diabetes. The method was immunoSEQ multiplex PCR; TCRdb's version includes in-frame clones alone and lacks a portion of them. The table has 200,000 to 300,000 clones, around 68% seen once. The sequenced material came from naive CD4+ T cells from blood. Source of these receptors: a young man in good health. Each CDR3 is given with its conserved first and last residue. D genes are given only for firm matches. Size tells how often a clone was seen (once, few, many) or the class of an expanded clone, and some rows leave it out.

clone_size j_call v_call d_call cdr3_nt cdr3_aa
. TRBJ2-4 TRBV13 TRBD2 TGTGCCAGCAGCTTGAGCGGGGGGAAAAACATTCAGTACTTC CASSLSGGKNIQYF
. TRBJ2-4 TRBV30 . TGTGCCTGGAGTGTGGGACCCAGAGCCAAAAACATTCAGTACTTC CAWSVGPRAKNIQYF
. TRBJ2-7 TRBV19 . TGTGCCAGTAGTCCGCGGGGTGCCTACGAGCAGTACTTC CASSPRGAYEQYF
. TRBJ1-2 TRBV30 . TGTGCCTGGAGTCCCCTTGGACAGCCTTTACGCTACACCTTC CAWSPLGQPLRYTF
. TRBJ2-1 TRBV2 . TGTGCCAGCAGCACCGGGACCGAACGCGCCGATGAGCAGTTCTTC CASSTGTERADEQFF
. TRBJ2-7 TRBV5-1 . TGCGCCAGCAGCGGGAGCTCCTACGAGCAGTACTTC CASSGSSYEQYF
. TRBJ1-1 TRBV30 . TGTGCCTGGAGTCCGGGACTGAACACTGAAGCTTTCTTT CAWSPGLNTEAFF
. TRBJ2-1 TRBV29-1 TRBD1 TGCAGCGTAACTACCGGGACAGCGAACTCCTACAATGAGCAGTTCTTC CSVTTGTANSYNEQFF
. TRBJ2-5 TRBV29-1 . TGCAGCGTAGGGGACGTCCAAGAGACCCAGTACTTC CSVGDVQETQYF
. TRBJ2-5 TRBV25-1 TRBD2 TGTGCCAGCAGTGAACTGGGTACAGCGGGAGTTGAGACCCAGTACTTC CASSELGTAGVETQYF
. TRBJ2-1 TRBV15 TRBD2 TGTGCCACCAGCCCTGGGCTAGCGGGGTCAAATGAGCAGTTCTTC CATSPGLAGSNEQFF
. TRBJ2-5 TRBV25-1 TRBD2 TGTGCCAGCAGTGAATATAGCGGGAGTCAGCGAGAGACCCAGTACTTC CASSEYSGSQRETQYF
. TRBJ2-1 TRBV25-1 . TGTGCCGCATTCTCGAACCGGGCCGGGCCACGAGAGCAGTTCTTC CAAFSNRAGPREQFF
. TRBJ2-5 TRBV7-9 . TGTGCCAGCAGCCCGAGCGGAAACCAAGAGACCCAGTACTTC CASSPSGNQETQYF
few TRBJ2-5 TRBV2 . TGTGCCAGCGGCCAGGGGACCCAGTACTTC CASGQGTQYF
few TRBJ2-1 TRBV7-2 . TGTGCCAGCAGCTTACTCGGCCCCGCCGCCGATGAGCAGTTCTTC CASSLLGPAADEQFF
. TRBJ2-7 TRBV25-1 . TGTGCCAGCGGCTCCTACGAGCAGTACTTC CASGSYEQYF
. TRBJ2-7 TRBV6-5 . TGTGCCAGCAGTTACAGTACCTACAGCTACGAGCAGTACTTC CASSYSTYSYEQYF
. TRBJ1-2 TRBV29-1 . TGCAGCGTTGATCGGACAGCGGCGGACTATGGCTACACCTTC CSVDRTAADYGYTF
. TRBJ2-5 TRBV28 . TGTGCCAGCAGTTTCTGGGCGGGTAGAGAGGGCCAAGAGACCCAGTACTTC CASSFWAGREGQETQYF
. TRBJ2-2 TRBV2 . TGTGCCAGCAGTCCCCTAGATTCCGGGGAGCTGTTTTTT CASSPLDSGELFF
. TRBJ2-3 TRBV7-2 TRBD1 TGTGCCAGCAGCTCGGTGACAGGGGATACGCAGTATTTT CASSSVTGDTQYF
. TRBJ2-5 TRBV18 . TGTGCCAGCTCCACCAACGGGGCCGGGACCCAGTACTTC CASSTNGAGTQYF
. TRBJ2-3 TRBV30 TRBD2 TGTGCCTGGAGTGTATCCCAGCGGGGCCGAGCAGATACGCAGTATTTT CAWSVSQRGRADTQYF
once TRBJ2-1 TRBV15 . TGTGCCACCAGCAGGAGCGTGGGAGTGGCCAATGAGCAGTTCTTC CATSRSVGVANEQFF
. TRBJ2-7 TRBV29-1 TRBD1 TGCAGCGTTTCCCCGGGACAGGGTCACTACGAGCAGTACTTC CSVSPGQGHYEQYF
. TRBJ2-7 TRBV7-9 . TGTGCCAGCAGCTTAGGAGGGCCCGCGGCCCAAAACGAGCAGTACTTC CASSLGGPAAQNEQYF
. TRBJ2-3 TRBV30 . TGTGCCTGGAGGGTAGGAGTTCTTTCGGATACGCAGTATTTT CAWRVGVLSDTQYF
. TRBJ2-5 TRBV7-9 . TGTGCCAGCAGCCCCGGTTCGGAGACCCAGTACTTC CASSPGSETQYF
once TRBJ1-1 TRBV30 . TGTGCCTGGTCCAACCCCACTGAAGCTTTCTTT CAWSNPTEAFF
. TRBJ2-3 TRBV30 TRBD1 TGTGCCTGGGTAGGACAGGGTGGCGGCACAGATACGCAGTATTTT CAWVGQGGGTDTQYF
once TRBJ2-5 TRBV28 TRBD2 TGTGCCAGCCTAGCGGGAGGAACAAGAGAGACCCAGTACTTC CASLAGGTRETQYF
. TRBJ2-1 TRBV20-1 . TGCAGTGCTATGGGTTACTATGAGCAGTTCTTC CSAMGYYEQFF
. TRBJ2-7 TRBV30 . TGTGCCTGGAGTGTCAGATCTTTAAATGCCTACGAGCAGTACTTC CAWSVRSLNAYEQYF
once TRBJ2-4 TRBV18 . TGTGCCAGCTCACCAAACATAGACATTCAGTACTTC CASSPNIDIQYF
. TRBJ1-2 TRBV29-1 TRBD1 TGCAGCGTTGATAGTAACCCCCAGGGGGATGGTGGCTACACCTTC CSVDSNPQGDGGYTF